This record looks at one T cell receptor (beta chain) sequence and its context. No antigen is known for it. The input lacks base qualities; no much larger clone sits a single base away. The data are from a study of T cell responses to AZD1222 COVID-19 vaccine (dated by TCRdb to the early 2020s). Regarding the research as a whole: Because spike-specific TCR depth and breadth did not differ between the two schedules, AZD1222 recipients who got a second dose at roughly 4 weeks were pooled with those who got a second dose at roughly 12 weeks. A total of just over 230 trial participants underwent TCR sequencing, of whom about 210 had received two doses of AZD1222 and around 26 had received two doses of the MenACWY control vaccine. Trial participants were enrolled into age subgroups of 18-55, 56-69 and 70-plus years, which contained roughly 140, 27 and 60 TCR-sequenced participants, respectively. The paper as a whole reports these results and caveats: Reportedly, almost half of the unique spike-specific TCRs recognized epitopes lying outside the regions that are mutated in the B.1.351 and B.1.1.7 variants. Spike-specific TCR breadth and depth rose significantly after two AZD1222 doses compared with day 0 and with MenACWY recipients. Participants were mostly white British and included more females than males, and it was suggested by the authors that clonal diversity may have been underestimated. Vaccine-associated CD4 TCRs spanned the whole spike protein, with dominant responses in regions 160-218 and 743-854. Only six AZD1222 recipients were SARS-CoV-2 seropositive at baseline, limiting conclusions about previously exposed vaccinees. The 56-69-year group was small, and its depth increase did not reach significance, likely because of low power. Because no day 14 peak-response samples were available, repertoires were characterized only after the peak T cell response.

What this sample's time point label stands for: baseline before first vaccination. Vaccinee samples were obtained from the UK trials COV001 and COV002, which included a single-blind randomized controlled phase 2/3 trial of AZD1222 (ChAdOx1 nCoV-19) in healthy adults. For TCRbeta chain sequencing, PBMC samples from trial participants were taken at day 0 and at day 28 after the second dose. The CDR3 regions of human TCRbeta chains were analyzed by immunosequencing. The study's processing was this. TCRs in the repertoires were compared against a reference library of SARS-CoV-2-specific TCRs that had been generated with the MIRA antigen-specificity platform. Breadth was defined as the fraction of unique TCRs that were SARS-CoV-2-associated. Depth was defined as the fraction of total T cells that were SARS-CoV-2-associated. Each spike-specific TCR was assigned to its reactive spike region and to a CD4 or CD8 class using the MIRA data. Log10-transformed breadth and depth values were compared by one-way ANOVA with Sidak's multiple comparisons tests. TCRdb stores this immuneACCESS table with in-frame sequences only. Part of the clones is absent; in the studies checked, under half of the shortfall reflects unresolved V genes, and no reason is known for the rest. V, J and clone size were drawn from that table, and D and trimming were deduced from the DNA. For this sample the table gives about 100,000 clones, of which approximately 90% were detected only once. Around 3.1% of the sample lies in the top ten.

The sample consisted of peripheral blood, taken on day 0 of AZD1222 vaccination. This TCR derives from an adult in good health.

In nucleotides, the sequence is TGTGCCAGCACCCTTAAGGGGATGAAGAATGGCTACACCTTC. This is translated as CASTLKGMKNGYTF. The V and J genes are TRBV5-4 and TRBJ1-2; TRBD1 is possibly the D segment (5 matching bases). Deletion took 6 bases off V and 6 bases off J, with a span of 18 bases between the germline ends. The CDR1 and CDR2 encoded by the germline V gene (reference sequence) are SGHNT and YYREEE. The CDR3 runs 14 residues from the cysteine to the phenylalanine. Only the CDR3 region is kept as DNA, spanning 42 bases read in frame from base 1.